The 2 T cell receptor beta chains below all came from one sample that was sequenced in a study of blood T cell repertoires in COVID-19. Here immunoSEQ multiplex PCR was the method, and the copy in TCRdb shows in-frame clones only, minus some. The sample holds some 62,000 clones, about three quarters seen once. The sequenced sample was peripheral blood. The receptors were gathered from a human donor in a cohort sampled during active COVID-19.

The V gene is TRBV6-1, the J gene TRBJ1-2, with TRBD1 as a possible D gene (6 bases). Germline values: CDR1 MNHNS, CDR2 SASEGT. The CDR3 totals 15 residues. Trimming stripped 0 bases from V and 8 bases from J, with 16 bases between. The DNA for the CDR3 is TGTGCCAGCAGTGAAGCGACACAGGGTGTGGGGGGCTACACCTTC. Translation gives CASSEATQGVGGYTF.

The chain has TRBV20-1 and TRBJ1-4; D gene unclear. Trimming pared 3 bases from V and 12 bases from J, leaving 11 bases between. Germline V gives CDR1 DFQATT, CDR2 SNEGSKA (reference sequence). The CDR3 is 11 amino acids. The CDR3 DNA reads TGCAGTGCTAGTGGATTGCGGGAACTGTTTTTT. Protein product: CSASGLRELFF.